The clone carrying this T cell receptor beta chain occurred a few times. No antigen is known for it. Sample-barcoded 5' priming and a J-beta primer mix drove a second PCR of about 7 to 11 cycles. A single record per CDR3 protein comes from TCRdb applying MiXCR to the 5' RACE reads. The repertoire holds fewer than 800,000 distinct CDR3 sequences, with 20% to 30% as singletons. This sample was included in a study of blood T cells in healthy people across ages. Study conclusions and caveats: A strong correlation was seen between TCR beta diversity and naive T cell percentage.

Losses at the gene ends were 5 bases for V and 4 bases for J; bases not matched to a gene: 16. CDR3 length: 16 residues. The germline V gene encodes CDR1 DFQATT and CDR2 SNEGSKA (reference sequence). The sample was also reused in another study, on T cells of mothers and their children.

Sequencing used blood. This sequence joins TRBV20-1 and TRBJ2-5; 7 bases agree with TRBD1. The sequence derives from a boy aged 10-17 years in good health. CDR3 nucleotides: TGCAGTGCTTCAGGCCGGCAGGGGGTGTGGGCAGAGACCCAGTACTTC. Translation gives CSASGRQGVWAETQYF.